This TCR beta chain was identified during a study of T cell responses to AZD1222 COVID-19 vaccine. The method was immunoSEQ multiplex PCR; TCRdb's version includes in-frame clones alone and lacks a portion of them. The repertoire holds roughly 110,000 clones, with roughly 90% as singletons. This CDR3 is built from 15 residues. V shed 6 bases, J shed 4 bases, and the junction held 13 bases outside the gene matches. Germline CDR1 reads SQVTM; CDR2 reads ANQGSEA. Concerning this clone itself: Its antigen remains unknown.

Study findings and constraints: Spike-specific TCR breadth and depth were elevated following two AZD1222 doses. The study found vaccine-associated CD4 TCRs spanning spike, dominant at 160-218 and 743-854. Possibly, clonal diversity was underestimated; donors were largely white British and included more females.

The sequence was collected from an adult in good health. The rearrangement joins TRBV29-1 to TRBJ1-1, with TRBD1 matching 8 bases. Specimen: peripheral blood, collected on day 0 of AZD1222 vaccination. CDR3 DNA sequence: TGCAGCGTGTGGGGGGCAGGGGGCGCGAGCACTGAAGCTTTCTTT. This translates into CSVWGAGGASTEAFF.